This is a list of T cell receptor beta chains from one sample in a study of blood T cell repertoires in COVID-19. Sequenced by immunoSEQ multiplex PCR; TCRdb stores in-frame clones only, minus some. The sample gives more than 150,000 clones, nearly 90% of which show up once; 0.55% to 0.8% is in the top ten. The material sequenced was peripheral blood. These receptors were collected from a man between 45 and 60 years old with acute or convalescent COVID-19. The conserved cysteine and the conserved F or W are not part of the CDR3 here.

V,J,CDR3
TRBV19,TRBJ2-3,ASSRGQEVDTQY
TRBV18,TRBJ1-4,ASSARGPVEKLF
TRBV7-6,TRBJ1-2,ASSFQGGQIPYGYT
TRBV2,TRBJ1-6,ASSEVGATGSPLH
TRBV7-9,TRBJ1-1,ASSSRSGGETEAF
TRBV27,TRBJ1-4,ASRGAENEKLF
TRBV27,TRBJ2-2,ASSLTSGAGELF
TRBV6-2/TRBV6-3,TRBJ1-4,ASSRDIKGEKLF
TRBV18,TRBJ1-4,ASSLQDRENEKLF
TRBV24-1,TRBJ2-3,ATSDSGTITDTQY
TRBV19,TRBJ2-5,ASTLTGVTETQY
TRBV11-2,TRBJ1-1,ASSLDPGNTEAF
TRBV28,TRBJ2-2,ASLGTLPTGELF
TRBV5-1,TRBJ1-1,ASSLSGDREAF
TRBV19,TRBJ2-1,ASSQGFPNEQF
TRBV7-9,TRBJ2-7,ASSLGDSPYEQY
TRBV27,TRBJ2-1,ASSLRLAGLERRRSEQF
TRBV27,TRBJ2-2,ASSLIAFTGELF
TRBV14,TRBJ1-2,ASSQDIRRNYGYT
TRBV3-1/TRBV3-2,TRBJ2-1,ASSQSPHYNEQF
TRBV6-6,TRBJ2-7,ASSFPGTGHNEQY
TRBV6-1,TRBJ2-2,ASSESRRARADTGELF
TRBV27,TRBJ1-3,ASSSYRVPGNTIY
TRBV15,TRBJ1-6,ATSREGQGISPLH
TRBV27,TRBJ2-7,ASSFQGYPYYEQY
TRBV19,TRBJ1-1,ASSMFGNTEAF
TRBV30,TRBJ1-5,AWSRQGGQPQH
TRBV19,TRBJ2-3,ASSVSGGFALVDTQY
TRBV5-1,TRBJ2-1,ASSLTGNNEQF
TRBV6-1,TRBJ1-6,ASSERGSLH
TRBV4-1,TRBJ2-5,ASSQQTSGSRAETQY
TRBV11-2,TRBJ1-4,ASSLYSRIDEKLF
TRBV7-2,TRBJ2-2,ASSLRKGGPGELF
TRBV20-1,TRBJ1-4,SARWREKLF
TRBV28,TRBJ2-3,ASSPGGTDTQY
TRBV4-1,TRBJ2-7,ASSQGLGLPNMYEQY
TRBV28,TRBJ2-5,ASSLTSGSLETQY
TRBV28,TRBJ2-4,ASSPASRGAKNIQY
TRBV27,TRBJ1-1,ASGRDRENTEAF
TRBV5-1,TRBJ1-1,ASSPGGQGNTEAF
TRBV9,TRBJ1-1,ASSLDPLAGVPEAF